This T cell receptor (beta chain) originates from a study of T cell repertoires in cytomegalovirus infection. The wider study: CMV infection and matching HLA type were both indicated by public TCR beta signatures. Study conclusions and caveats: Totalled public TCR beta family frequency picked out people who carried CMV plus the relevant HLA. Predominance within the ex vivo response was attributable to HLA-C-restricted CMV-specific TCR beta clonotypes.

There are 15 residues in the CDR3. Germline CDR1 MNHNY, CDR2 SVGAGI (reference sequence). The V and J ends lost 2 bases and 5 bases, in that order; junction bases with no gene match: 4. In regard to this clonotype: Its antigen is undetermined.

TCRdb analysed the reads with MiXCR anew, one entry per CDR3 protein. The sample has 480,000 or so distinct CDR3 sequences; around 10% are singletons. The sequencing sample was made of PBMCs. This receptor was obtained from a human donor in good health (CMV status not recorded). Some clones in this sample may be carry-over from other donors' samples. The chain carries TRBV6-6 and TRBJ1-4; 8 nucleotides line up with TRBD1. The CDR3 bases are TGTGCCAGCAGTTACCTGAGACAGGGGAATGAAAAACTGTTTTTT. It yields the protein CASSYLRQGNEKLFF.